Listed below are T cell receptor beta chains from one sample, sequenced in a study of blood T cell repertoires in COVID-19. Sequenced by immunoSEQ multiplex PCR; TCRdb stores in-frame clones only, minus some. The sample contains about 200,000 clones, approximately 90% of which appear only once. Material: PBMCs or T cells enriched from blood (not recorded which). The receptors were sampled from a man aged 30-40 years who had recovered from COVID-19. Both conserved end residues are part of each CDR3. Rows may omit the clone size; those that give it use once, few, many or a size class.

TRBV28	-	TRBJ2-7	CASSLAFQGYEQYF
TRBV4-3	few	TRBJ2-7	CASSQDRLGLSYEQYF
TRBV18	-	TRBJ2-1	CASSPLTAGTSGSWGEQFF
TRBV5-8	-	TRBJ2-2	CASSQGLNTGELFF
TRBV7-2	-	TRBJ1-1	CASSLEGGSGTEAFF
TRBV6-2/TRBV6-3	-	TRBJ2-7	CASSPAGYGEQYF
TRBV5-4	once	TRBJ2-6	CASSLLYSGANVLTF
TRBV7-8	-	TRBJ1-5	CASSLGRGSGQPQHF
TRBV24-1	-	TRBJ1-3	CATSDPRQAYSGNTIYF
TRBV28	-	TRBJ1-6	CASSLGGSDNSPLHF
TRBV7-2	few	TRBJ1-1	CASSFKERDEAFF
TRBV30	-	TRBJ2-2	CAWSITGTGKTNTGELFF
TRBV9	-	TRBJ2-1	CASSDHQAGYDEQFF
TRBV6-5	-	TRBJ1-5	CASSPPDRGNQPQHF
TRBV7-2	-	TRBJ1-4	CASSSQTGTGKLFF
TRBV10-3	-	TRBJ2-7	CAISEGGWEQYF
TRBV19	-	TRBJ2-2	CASLPQGPGELFF
TRBV18	-	TRBJ1-3	CASSPEGQAPYSGNTIYF
TRBV12-1	-	TRBJ1-1	CASSPSTEAFF
TRBV6-5	-	TRBJ1-2	CASSLGQNYGYTF
TRBV7-9	-	TRBJ1-3	CASSLGASSGNTIYF
TRBV7-2	once	TRBJ1-6	CASSLAFRRVANNSPLHF
TRBV4-1	-	TRBJ1-1	CASSQEPQGHTEAFF
TRBV19	-	TRBJ1-6	CATQEGGGFDNSPLHF
TRBV5-1	-	TRBJ2-2	CASRRDSRAPGELFF
TRBV18	-	TRBJ1-3	CASSLTGSSSGNTIYF
TRBV25-1	-	TRBJ1-2	CASAQGGAYGYTF
TRBV29-1	-	TRBJ2-7	CSVRKAGGNYEQYF
TRBV19	-	TRBJ2-2	CASSIGQYSGELFF
TRBV7-6	-	TRBJ1-3	CASSLERTSFSGNTIYF